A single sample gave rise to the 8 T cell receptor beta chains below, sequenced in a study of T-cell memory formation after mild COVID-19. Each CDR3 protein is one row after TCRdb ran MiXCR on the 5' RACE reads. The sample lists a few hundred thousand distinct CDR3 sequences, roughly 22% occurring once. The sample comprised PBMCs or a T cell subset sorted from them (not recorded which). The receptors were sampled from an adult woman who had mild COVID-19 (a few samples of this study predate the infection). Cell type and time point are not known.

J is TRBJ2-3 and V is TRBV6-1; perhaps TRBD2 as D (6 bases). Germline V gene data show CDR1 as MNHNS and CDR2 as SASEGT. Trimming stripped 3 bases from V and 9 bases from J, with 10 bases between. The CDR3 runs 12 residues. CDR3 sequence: CASSDTRGTQYF. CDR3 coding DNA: TGTGCCAGCAGTGATACCCGGGGGACGCAGTATTTT.

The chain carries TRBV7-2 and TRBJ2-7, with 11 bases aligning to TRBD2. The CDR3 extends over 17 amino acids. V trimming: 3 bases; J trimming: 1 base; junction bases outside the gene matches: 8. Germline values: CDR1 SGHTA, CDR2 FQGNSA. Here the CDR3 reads CASSLTSGASLSYEQYF. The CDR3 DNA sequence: TGTGCCAGCAGCTTGACTAGCGGGGCCTCACTATCCTACGAGCAGTACTTC.

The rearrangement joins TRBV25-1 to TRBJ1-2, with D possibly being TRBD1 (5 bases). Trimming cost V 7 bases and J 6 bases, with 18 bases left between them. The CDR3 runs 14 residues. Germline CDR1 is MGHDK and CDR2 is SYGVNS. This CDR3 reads CASIHSGTKNGYTF. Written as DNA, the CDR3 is TGTGCCAGCATACACTCCGGGACGAAAAATGGCTACACCTTC.

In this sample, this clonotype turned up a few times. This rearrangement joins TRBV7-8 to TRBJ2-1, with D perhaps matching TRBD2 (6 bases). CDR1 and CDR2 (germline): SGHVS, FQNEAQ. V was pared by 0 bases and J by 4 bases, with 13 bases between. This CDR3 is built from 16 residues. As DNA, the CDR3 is TGTGCCAGCAGCTTAGCGGGACGGGAGAGGTACAATGAGCAGTTCTTC. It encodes CASSLAGRERYNEQFF.

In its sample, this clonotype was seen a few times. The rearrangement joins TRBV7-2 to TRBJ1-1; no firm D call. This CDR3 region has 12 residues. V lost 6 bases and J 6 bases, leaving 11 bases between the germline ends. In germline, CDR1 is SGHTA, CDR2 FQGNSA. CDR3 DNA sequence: TGTGCCAGCAGGAACGCAGGAGCTGAAGCTTTCTTT. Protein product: CASRNAGAEAFF.

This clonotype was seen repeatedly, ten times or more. CDR3 loop: CSAAGTSTDTQYF. The CDR3 coding sequence is TGCAGTGCAGCGGGGACTAGCACAGATACGCAGTATTTT. The rearrangement uses TRBV20-1 and TRBJ2-3, with 7 bases that match TRBD2. Germline trimming cut 6 bases from V and 0 bases from J; bases unmatched to any gene: 3. CDR1 and CDR2 (germline): DFQATT, SNEGSKA (reference sequence). This CDR3 is 13 amino acids long.

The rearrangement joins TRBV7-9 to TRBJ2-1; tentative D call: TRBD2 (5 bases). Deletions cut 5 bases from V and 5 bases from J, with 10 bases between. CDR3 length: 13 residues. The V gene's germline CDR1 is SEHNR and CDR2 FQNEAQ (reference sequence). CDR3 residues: CASSHGLDNEQFF. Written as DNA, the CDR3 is TGTGCCAGCAGCCACGGACTCGACAATGAGCAGTTCTTC.

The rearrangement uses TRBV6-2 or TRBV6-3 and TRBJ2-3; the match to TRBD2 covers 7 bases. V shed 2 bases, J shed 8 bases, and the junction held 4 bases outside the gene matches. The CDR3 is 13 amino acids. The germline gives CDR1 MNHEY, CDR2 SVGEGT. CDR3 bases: TGTGCCAGCAGTTACGGACTAGTCAGTACGCAGTATTTT. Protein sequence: CASSYGLVSTQYF.